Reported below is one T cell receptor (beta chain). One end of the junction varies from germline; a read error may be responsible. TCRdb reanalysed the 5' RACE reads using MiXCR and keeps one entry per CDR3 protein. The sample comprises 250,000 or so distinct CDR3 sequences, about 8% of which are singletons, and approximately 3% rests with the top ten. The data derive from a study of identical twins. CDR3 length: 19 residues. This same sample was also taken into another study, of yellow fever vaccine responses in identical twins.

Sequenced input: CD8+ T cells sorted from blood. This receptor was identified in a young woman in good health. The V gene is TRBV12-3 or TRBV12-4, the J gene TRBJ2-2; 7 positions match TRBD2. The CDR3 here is CACSPVVGGPFGGTGELFF. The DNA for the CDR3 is TGTGCCTGCAGCCCGGTGGTGGGAGGGCCCTTCGGGGGCACCGGGGAGCTGTTTTTT.